One sample yielded the 20 T cell receptor beta chains listed below, sequenced in a study of neoadjuvant anti-PD-1 for oral cavity cancer. Assay: immunoSEQ multiplex PCR; the TCRdb copy retains only in-frame clones and omits some. Of about 72,000 clones in the sample, about 86% were seen once. Material: PBMCs, obtained before nivolumab (anti-PD-1) treatment. The receptors derive from a person aged 35-80 years with oral cavity squamous cell carcinoma.

V gene TRBV27 combines with J gene TRBJ2-1, with D uncertain. The CDR3 covers 14 residues. Germline loops: CDR1 MNHEY, CDR2 SMNVEV (reference sequence). V was clipped by 6 bases and J by 2 bases, with 11 bases between them. CDR3 region: CASRPTGPYNEQFF. In nucleotides, the CDR3 is TGTGCCAGCAGACCTACGGGTCCCTACAATGAGCAGTTCTTC.

The chain combines TRBV5-1 with TRBJ1-4, with 7 bases identical to TRBD1. There are 15 residues in the CDR3. Germline V lookup: CDR1 SGHRS, CDR2 YFSETQ. The junction had 6 bases not matched to a gene; V was cut back by 0 bases and J by 7 bases. The CDR3 loop reads CASSLEGGVGEKLFF. DNA of the CDR3: TGCGCCAGCAGCTTGGAAGGGGGCGTCGGTGAAAAACTGTTTTTT.

The V call is TRBV7-8, the J call TRBJ2-7; D is unclear. With 1 base removed from V and 6 bases from J, the gap between germline ends came to 13 bases. Germline CDR1 is SGHVS and CDR2 is FQNEAQ. There are 14 residues in the CDR3. The CDR3 coding sequence is TGTGCCAGCAGCTTAGGATTCAGCAATCCCGAGCAGTACTTC. Its protein is CASSLGFSNPEQYF.

The V gene is TRBV19, the J gene TRBJ2-5, with 7 bases identical to TRBD1. The CDR3 spans 15 residues. Germline-derived CDR1 and CDR2 are LNHDA and SQIVND (reference sequence). The J segment lost 1 base and the V segment lost 4 bases, leaving 6 bases of the junction unmatched. Here the CDR3 DNA reads TGTGCCAGTAGTACTCCCAGGGGGTTCCAAGAGACCCAGTACTTC. It encodes CASSTPRGFQETQYF.

The chain joins TRBV25-1 to TRBJ1-6, with 7 nucleotides matching TRBD1. V trimming: 4 bases; J trimming: 7 bases; junction bases outside the gene matches: 4. CDR1 and CDR2 from the germline V gene are MGHDK and SYGVNS. The CDR3 totals 14 residues. CDR3 in DNA: TGTGCCAGCAGTGGGGACAGCCGGAATTCACCCCTCCACTTT. It yields the protein CASSGDSRNSPLHF.

The genes are TRBV5-1 and TRBJ1-3; the D is unclear. In germline, CDR1 is SGHRS, CDR2 YFSETQ. The CDR3 loop spans 13 amino acids. V lost 4 bases and J 0 bases, leaving 5 bases between the germline ends. In nucleotides, the CDR3 is TGCGCCAGCAGCCCTTCCTCTGGAAACACCATATATTTT. This codes for CASSPSSGNTIYF.

The rearrangement joins TRBV6-5 to TRBJ2-7, with D perhaps assigned TRBD1 or TRBD2 (5 bases each). The CDR3 runs 15 residues. V was pared by 4 bases and J by 5 bases, with 18 bases between. Germline CDR1 reads MNHEY; CDR2 reads SVGAGI. CDR3 DNA: TGTGCCAGCAGTTCCTTCTGGGGCGCGGGCAACGAGCAGTACTTC. Translating gives CASSSFWGAGNEQYF.

The rearrangement links TRBV29-1 to TRBJ2-5; 7 bases map to TRBD1. Germline lookup yields CDR1 SQVTM and CDR2 ANQGSEA. V lost 3 bases to trimming and J lost 10 bases; unmatched junction nucleotides: 11. The CDR3 consists of 13 residues. CDR3: CSVDVGTGAGQYF. DNA of the CDR3: TGCAGCGTTGACGTGGGAACAGGGGCGGGCCAGTACTTC.

This chain connects TRBV28 to TRBJ2-7; 7 nucleotides line up with TRBD1. J gave up 4 bases and V 5 bases, and 2 bases lay outside the gene matches. Germline values: CDR1 MDHEN, CDR2 SYDVKM. CDR3 length: 12 amino acids. The CDR3 protein is CASSLGQYEQYF. In DNA, the CDR3 is TGTGCCAGCAGTCTGGGACAGTACGAGCAGTACTTC.

This clone has just a few counts. The chain employs TRBV9 and TRBJ1-6; perhaps TRBD1 as D (6 bases). Germline V gene data show CDR1 as SGDLS and CDR2 as YYNGEE. The CDR3 loop spans 14 amino acids. Trimming left V 3 bases short and J 7 bases short, with 11 bases between. As DNA, the CDR3 is TGTGCCAGCAGCGCGGACAGCCGGAATTCACCCCTCCACTTT. Its translation: CASSADSRNSPLHF.

In DNA form, the CDR3 reads TGTGCCAGCAGTGATTTACTGGAGGGGCACACCGGGGAGCTGTTTTTT. Its protein product is CASSDLLEGHTGELFF. V gene TRBV25-1 combines with J gene TRBJ2-2; maybe TRBD2 (6 bases). The germline V gene has CDR1 MGHDK and CDR2 SYGVNS. With 3 bases removed from V and 3 bases from J, the gap between germline ends came to 14 bases. CDR3 length: 16 amino acids.

The chain couples TRBV27 to TRBJ2-1; no clear D. Trimming removed 5 bases from V and 2 bases from J, with 13 bases in between. The CDR3 runs 15 residues. From germline, CDR1 is MNHEY and CDR2 SMNVEV (reference sequence). Written as DNA, the CDR3 is TGTGCCAGCAGTATTTTAGGAAGTCCCTACAATGAGCAGTTCTTC. It encodes CASSILGSPYNEQFF.

This clone came up a few times. The V call is TRBV2, the J call TRBJ1-1, with 7 bases lining up with TRBD1. Germline loops: CDR1 SNHLY, CDR2 FYNNEI. This CDR3 spans 16 amino acids. V gave up 4 bases and J gave up 4 bases; unmatched junction bases: 12. The CDR3, as DNA: TGTGCCAGCAGTGTACAGGGGATTACGGTGATCACTGAAGCTTTCTTT. Translated, it gives CASSVQGITVITEAFF.

The J gene is TRBJ2-3, the V gene TRBV11-3; D ambiguous. V shed 5 bases and J shed 1 base, with 10 bases lying between them. Germline CDR1 and CDR2: SGHNT and YENEEA. This CDR3 has 14 amino acids. Written as DNA, the CDR3 is TGTGCCAGCAGCGCTAGTCATGGCACAGATACGCAGTATTTT. This sequence encodes CASSASHGTDTQYF.

The V call is TRBV13, the J call TRBJ1-2, with 8 bases identical to TRBD1. Germline assignment: CDR1 PRHDT and CDR2 FYEKMQ (reference sequence). CDR3 length: 14 amino acids. The trim removed 8 bases at V and 2 bases at J, leaving 7 bases unmatched. CDR3 sequence reads: CASSVNRGNYGYTF. Here the CDR3 DNA reads TGTGCCAGCTCGGTCAACAGGGGGAACTATGGCTACACCTTC.

The CDR3 sequence is CAASDRVDTGELFF. DNA for the CDR3: TGTGCCGCCTCGGACAGGGTTGACACCGGGGAGCTGTTTTTT. V usage is TRBV6-4 and J usage is TRBJ2-2, with 8 nucleotides matching TRBD1. J gave up 3 bases and V 11 bases, and 8 bases lay outside the gene matches. CDR3 length equals 14 residues. Germline V gene lookup returns CDR1 MRHNA and CDR2 SNTAGT.

V gene TRBV7-2 combines with J gene TRBJ2-1; 7 bases line up with TRBD2. After removal of 5 bases from V and 13 bases from J, the junction contained 5 bases not matched to a gene. This CDR3 is 11 amino acids long. CDR1 is SGHTA, CDR2 FQGNSA, per germline. The CDR3 spells CASSGLVPQFF. In nucleotides, the CDR3 is TGTGCCAGCAGCGGACTAGTTCCCCAGTTCTTC.

The V call is TRBV19, the J call TRBJ2-3; 11 positions match TRBD2. This CDR3 region has 14 residues. Germline loops: CDR1 LNHDA, CDR2 SQIVND (reference sequence). V trimming: 10 bases; J trimming: 2 bases; junction bases outside the gene matches: 5. As DNA, the CDR3 is TGTGCCACTGGGACTAGCGGAAACACAGATACGCAGTATTTT. Translated: CATGTSGNTDTQYF.

This clone appeared once. The chain joins TRBV5-1 to TRBJ2-7; 10 bases are a match to TRBD2. The CDR3 covers 18 residues. With V trimmed by 3 bases and J by 3 bases, 15 bases remained unmatched. The germline CDR1 and CDR2 sequences are SGHRS and YFSETQ. CDR3 bases: TGCGCCAGCAGCTCGAACCAATTATCTAGCGGGAGAGGCTACGAGCAGTACTTC. Amino acid sequence: CASSSNQLSSGRGYEQYF. The whole variable domain, filled in from reference TRBV5-1 and TRBJ2-7, reads KAGVTQTPRYLIKTRGQQVTLSCSPISGHRSVSWYQQTPGQGLQFLFEYFSETQRNKGNFPGRFSGRQFSNSRSEMNVSTLELGDSALYLCASSSNQLSSGRGYEQYFGPGTRLTVT.

This rearrangement joins TRBV11-2 to TRBJ1-2, with 7 bases that match TRBD1. J was trimmed by 2 bases and V by 3 bases; bases with no gene match: 6. CDR1 SGHAT and CDR2 FQNNGV come from the germline V gene. The CDR3 sequence is 15 residues long. CDR3 coding DNA: TGTGCCAGCAGCTTGGCGGGACAGCAAAACTATGGCTACACCTTC. Its translation is CASSLAGQQNYGYTF.